Sequencing of this T cell receptor (beta chain) was carried out in a study of shared clonotypes between healthy human individuals. Unsorted PBMC DNA went through sequencing on ten immunoSEQ deep assay plates. The table came from immunoSEQ multiplex PCR; TCRdb's copy has only in-frame clones and leaves some out. The profile covers around 530,000 clones, with roughly 72% appearing a single time and around 12% taken by the ten largest. Between the trimmed V and J ends, which lost 0 bases and 3 bases, there was a span of 9 bases. Germline CDR1 is LGHNA and CDR2 is YNFKEQ. The CDR3 is 15 amino acids. Material for sequencing was PBMCs. The rearrangement uses TRBV4-2 and TRBJ2-1; no clear D. The TCR was taken from a woman in her thirties or forties in good health. Some clones in this sample may be carry-over from other donors' samples. The CDR3 is CASSQDRLGYNEQFF. The CDR3 DNA is TGTGCCAGCAGCCAAGATCGTCTAGGCTACAATGAGCAGTTCTTC.